The rows below give T cell receptor beta chains drawn from one sample of a study of cytomegalovirus exposure and HLA in healthy donors. Using immunoSEQ multiplex PCR, the repertoire was profiled, and TCRdb retains in-frame clones only, with some absent. This repertoire shows under 85,000 clones, roughly 78% found once; its top ten account for roughly 4%. Sequencing was carried out using PBMCs. The receptor set was obtained from a woman aged 25 to 39 in good health and CMV-seronegative. Both conserved end residues are part of each CDR3. A D gene is named only where the DNA matches it firmly. Clone size, where shown, is once, few, many, or a class for clones that have expanded.

TRBJ2-1 | TRBV2 | TRBD2 | NA | TGTGCCAGCTCACTGCTAGCGGGGTACAATGAGCAGTTCTTC | CASSLLAGYNEQFF
TRBJ1-2 | TRBV28 | TRBD1 | NA | TGTGCCAGCAGAGGAGCGGGGACAGGGACGATGAGCTACACCTTC | CASRGAGTGTMSYTF
TRBJ2-7 | TRBV5-1 | NA | few | TGCGCCAGCAGCCCCGCCTTAGGCGAGGGCCCCCACGAGCAGTACTTC | CASSPALGEGPHEQYF
TRBJ2-7 | TRBV28 | TRBD1 | NA | TGTGCCAGCAGTATTCAAGGGGGCGCGGGCTACGAGCAGTACTTC | CASSIQGGAGYEQYF
TRBJ2-7 | TRBV2 | NA | once | TGTGCCAGCAGTTCTACCTACGAGCAGTACTTC | CASSSTYEQYF
TRBJ2-2 | TRBV29-1 | NA | NA | TGCAGCGCTACACAGGGACGGGCCCGCACCGGGGAGCTGTTTTTT | CSATQGRARTGELFF
TRBJ1-1 | TRBV6-5 | NA | NA | TGTGCCAGCAGCCTAAACGCAGGGACTCTAGGGCACTTCTTT | CASSLNAGTLGHFF
TRBJ1-1 | TRBV5-6 | NA | NA | TGTGCCAGCAGCCTTGTGTCAGTGAACACTGAAGCTTTCTTT | CASSLVSVNTEAFF
TRBJ2-2 | TRBV29-1 | NA | NA | TGCAGCGTTCTTCTAGCTAACACCGGGGAGCTGTTTTTT | CSVLLANTGELFF
TRBJ2-6 | TRBV25-1 | TRBD1 | NA | TGTGCCAGCAGCCTGACAGGGCTAACCGTCCTGACTTTC | CASSLTGLTVLTF
TRBJ2-1 | TRBV7-2 | NA | once | TGTGCCAGCAGGACAAATGCCTACAATGAGCAGTTCTTC | CASRTNAYNEQFF
TRBJ1-5 | TRBV2 | NA | NA | TGTGCCAGCAGTGAAGGACAGCTGGTTCAGCCCCAGCATTTT | CASSEGQLVQPQHF
TRBJ2-1 | TRBV5-1 | TRBD1 | NA | TGCGCCAGCGCAGGGGGCAATGAGCAGTTCTTC | CASAGGNEQFF
TRBJ2-3 | TRBV18 | NA | NA | TGTGCCAGCTCACCCCGGGAAACTGGGGCAGATACGCAGTATTTT | CASSPRETGADTQYF
TRBJ2-5 | TRBV7-9 | NA | NA | TGTGCCAGCAGCCCCGGCGGACAAGAGACCCAGTACTTC | CASSPGGQETQYF
TRBJ2-7 | TRBV6-5 | NA | few | TGTGCCAGCAGTTACACAAGGGGCGAATCCTACGAGCAGTACTTC | CASSYTRGESYEQYF
TRBJ2-1 | TRBV19 | TRBD2 | NA | TGTGCCACCGTAGCGGGAGGGTCCTACAATGAGCAGTTCTTC | CATVAGGSYNEQFF
TRBJ2-1 | TRBV10-3 | TRBD2 | NA | TGTGCCATCAGTGATTCGCTAGCGGGGAGGGATGAGCAGTTCTTC | CAISDSLAGRDEQFF
TRBJ1-2 | TRBV7-2 | TRBD1 | NA | TGTGCCAGCAGCTCCGGGACAGGGACGTATGGCTACACCTTC | CASSSGTGTYGYTF
TRBJ1-4 | TRBV30 | TRBD1 | NA | TGTGCCTGGAGCCTCGCAGGGGGGACTGTCAGTGAAAAACTGTTTTTT | CAWSLAGGTVSEKLFF
TRBJ1-2 | TRBV30 | NA | NA | TGTGCCTGGTCGGACACCAACTATGGCTACACCTTC | CAWSDTNYGYTF
TRBJ1-2 | TRBV29-1 | NA | NA | TGCAGCGTGGAAGACCAAGAGTATGGCTACACCTTC | CSVEDQEYGYTF
TRBJ2-6 | TRBV7-9 | NA | NA | TGTGCCAGCAGCTCGGGACAATACTCTGGGGCCAACGTCCTGACTTTC | CASSSGQYSGANVLTF
TRBJ1-5 | TRBV28 | TRBD1 | NA | TGTGCCAGCAGTACAAGACAGGGGTCTCAGCCCCAGCATTTT | CASSTRQGSQPQHF
TRBJ1-4 | TRBV28 | TRBD1 | NA | TGTGCCAGCACTGAGGGACAGGTTAATGAAAAACTGTTTTTT | CASTEGQVNEKLFF
TRBJ2-7 | TRBV28 | NA | NA | TGTGCCAGCAGTTTCCCCGATTTTCGGTCCTACGAGCAGTACTTC | CASSFPDFRSYEQYF
TRBJ1-2 | TRBV25-1 | TRBD1 | once | TGTGCCAGCAGTGGAGAAAGGGACAGGGGCAATGGCTACACCTTC | CASSGERDRGNGYTF
TRBJ1-5 | TRBV6-9 | NA | NA | TGTGCCAGCGGCGGGGAGAATAGCAATCAGCCCCAGCATTTT | CASGGENSNQPQHF
TRBJ2-3 | TRBV30 | NA | NA | TGTGCCTGGAGGGACAGCTCAGATACGCAGTATTTT | CAWRDSSDTQYF
TRBJ1-1 | TRBV28 | NA | once | TGTGCCAGCAGTGCCCTCCGGGACTCTGATCAGAACACTGAAGCTTTCTTT | CASSALRDSDQNTEAFF
TRBJ2-3 | TRBV7-3 | NA | NA | TGTGCCAGCAGCCCCGGGGGCACAGATACGCAGTATTTT | CASSPGGTDTQYF
TRBJ2-2 | TRBV4-1 | TRBD2 | NA | TGCGCCAGCAGCCAACCGGGACTAGTGAGGACCGGGGAGCTGTTTTTT | CASSQPGLVRTGELFF
TRBJ1-2 | TRBV29-1 | NA | NA | TGCAGCGTTGGCGCGGGGGCGAGAGGCTACACCTTC | CSVGAGARGYTF
TRBJ2-7 | TRBV29-1 | TRBD2 | NA | TGCAGCGTTGGGGGCTCCTCGGGGGGGTCCTACGAGCAGTACTTC | CSVGGSSGGSYEQYF
TRBJ2-7 | TRBV15 | TRBD1 | NA | TGTGCCACCAGCAGAGGGGGGAGGACAGGGATGGGGGAGCAGTACTTC | CATSRGGRTGMGEQYF
TRBJ2-1 | TRBV5-1 | TRBD2 | NA | TGCGCCAGCAGCCCCGGGGGACTAGCGGGAGGCGATGAGCAGTTCTTC | CASSPGGLAGGDEQFF
TRBJ2-1 | TRBV30 | NA | NA | TGTGCCTGGACCGGAGGGTTATCCAATGAGCAGTTCTTC | CAWTGGLSNEQFF
TRBJ2-5 | TRBV11-2 | NA | NA | TGTGCCAGCAGCGCTAGCCTGGAGACCCAGTACTTC | CASSASLETQYF
TRBJ2-1 | TRBV11-2 | TRBD2 | NA | TGTGCCAGCAGCCAACTAGCGGGCCCCTACAATGAGCAGTTCTTC | CASSQLAGPYNEQFF
TRBJ2-1 | TRBV10-1 | TRBD1 | few | TGCGCCAGCAGTGATCCAGGGGGCTCCTACAATGAGCAGTTCTTC | CASSDPGGSYNEQFF
TRBJ2-3 | TRBV11-2 | NA | NA | TGTGCCAGCCGCCTGGGGCCAAGCACAGATACGCAGTATTTT | CASRLGPSTDTQYF
TRBJ2-1 | TRBV19 | NA | NA | TGTGCCAGTAGTAGCGGGATCGACAATGAGCAGTTCTTC | CASSSGIDNEQFF
TRBJ2-2 | TRBV6-1 | TRBD2 | NA | TGTGCCAGCACCCGTAGCGGGAGGGCCCAGGCGTTTTTT | CASTRSGRAQAFF
TRBJ2-7 | TRBV5-1 | TRBD1 | NA | TGCGCCAGCAGCTTGGCAGGGGGAGTCTACGAGCAGTACTTC | CASSLAGGVYEQYF
TRBJ1-2 | TRBV7-9 | TRBD1 | NA | TGTGCCAGCAGCCTAAACGTACCGGGACAGGGGGGCTACACCTTC | CASSLNVPGQGGYTF
TRBJ1-2 | TRBV18 | NA | NA | TGTGCCAGCTCACCCCCATCAGACAGGAATGGCTACACCTTC | CASSPPSDRNGYTF
TRBJ1-5 | TRBV19 | NA | NA | TGTGCCAGTAGGTGGAGGGGTGAACAGCCCCAGCATTTT | CASRWRGEQPQHF
TRBJ1-3 | TRBV6-1 | NA | NA | TGTGCCAGCAGTGAACGTAGGACAGCAAATGGAAACACCATATATTTT | CASSERRTANGNTIYF
TRBJ2-7 | TRBV25-1 | TRBD1 | NA | TGTGCCAGCAGTGACAACCGGGACAGGGTTTACGAGCAGTACTTC | CASSDNRDRVYEQYF
TRBJ2-5 | TRBV29-1 | TRBD1 | few | TGCAGCGGCTTGACAGGGAATAAGACCCAGTACTTC | CSGLTGNKTQYF
TRBJ2-7 | TRBV30 | TRBD1 | few | TGTGCCTGGAGACAGGGGGCCTACGAGCAGTACTTC | CAWRQGAYEQYF
TRBJ1-1 | TRBV7-6 | NA | NA | TGTGCCAGCAGCCGACAGGAGAACACTGAAGCTTTCTTT | CASSRQENTEAFF
TRBJ2-7 | TRBV30 | TRBD2 | NA | TGTGCCTGGAGTGTCGTTCTGGGGGGGTACGAGCAGTACTTC | CAWSVVLGGYEQYF
TRBJ1-6 | TRBV13 | TRBD1 | NA | TGTGCCAGCAGCCGGGACAGGGCTACACCCCTCCACTTT | CASSRDRATPLHF
TRBJ1-1 | TRBV2 | TRBD1 | NA | TGTGCCAGCAGGAGGGGGCGGGTGAACACTGAAGCTTTCTTT | CASRRGRVNTEAFF
TRBJ1-4 | TRBV9 | TRBD1 | NA | TGTGCCAGCAGCGTAGAAGGGGGCACTAATGAAAAACTGTTTTTT | CASSVEGGTNEKLFF
TRBJ2-1 | TRBV15 | NA | NA | TGTGCCACCAGCAGAGTCGGGGGTGTTGATGAGCAGTTCTTC | CATSRVGGVDEQFF